What follows are 25 T cell receptor beta chains derived from one specimen sequenced in a study of human T cells and chemical hapten exposure. Time point reported: patch test 3, about 24 weeks after DPC sensitization. Treatment described: therapeutic diphenylcyclopropenone sensitization with weekly scalp DPC. One entry per CDR3 protein results from TCRdb running MiXCR on the RACE reads. Among over 100,000 distinct CDR3 sequences listed, approximately 10% were seen once. The sequenced sample was whole blood, obtained in connection with sensitization to the hapten diphenylcyclopropenone (DPC). These receptors all come from a woman between 50 and 59 years old with alopecia areata. Some clones in this sample may be carry-over from other donors' samples.

This clonotype was recorded many times. This rearrangement joins TRBV29-1 to TRBJ2-5; D may correspond to TRBD1 or TRBD2 (5 bases each). V was pared by 4 bases and J by 9 bases, with 12 bases between. The CDR3 extends over 11 amino acids. Germline V gene data show CDR1 as SQVTM and CDR2 as ANQGSEA. Here the CDR3 DNA reads TGCAGCGTTGCCCTGTTGGGGGCCCAGTACTTC. This translates into CSVALLGAQYF.

This clonotype was seen a handful of times. The chain carries TRBV6-1 and TRBJ2-1; D not certain. This CDR3 has 13 residues. The V gene's germline CDR1 is MNHNS and CDR2 SASEGT. V lost 6 bases and J 10 bases, leaving 16 bases between the germline ends. The CDR3 here is CASRPSRSGEQFF. Written as DNA, the CDR3 is TGTGCCAGCAGACCCTCACGGTCCGGGGAGCAGTTCTTC.

This clonotype came up a few times. V usage is TRBV7-7 and J usage is TRBJ2-2; 7 nucleotides line up with TRBD1. Looked up from germline, CDR1 is SSHAT and CDR2 is FNYEAQ (reference sequence). The CDR3 runs to 15 residues. V lost 4 bases and J lost 6; bases outside the gene matches: 8. This CDR3 reads CASSSGGPKAGELFF. The CDR3 DNA is TGTGCCAGCAGCTCAGGGGGTCCAAAGGCCGGGGAGCTGTTTTTT.

This clonotype was counted at least ten times. The V call is TRBV6-5, the J call TRBJ2-7; perhaps D is TRBD1 or TRBD2 (5 bases each). CDR1 is MNHEY and CDR2 is SVGAGI in the germline V gene. Trimming removed 5 bases from V and 2 bases from J, with 16 bases in between. The CDR3 loop spans 15 amino acids. CDR3 region: CASSLHEGITYEQYF. Here the CDR3 DNA reads TGTGCCAGCAGTCTCCACGAGGGGATAACCTACGAGCAGTACTTC.

This clonotype was counted a few times. V is TRBV24-1 and J is TRBJ1-2; D is unresolved. Germline CDR1 KGHDR, CDR2 SFDVKD. With 3 bases removed from V and 10 bases from J, the gap between germline ends came to 20 bases. The CDR3 is 15 residues long. CDR3 bases: TGTGCCACCAGTGATCCCTCCGGGATTTCCTCTCTCTACACCTTC. Its protein is CATSDPSGISSLYTF.

This chain links TRBV24-1 with TRBJ1-2; D is possibly TRBD1 (5 bases). The V end was cut by 0 bases, the J end by 3 bases, with 13 bases between. The CDR3 loop spans 16 amino acids. The germline gives CDR1 KGHDR, CDR2 SFDVKD. CDR3 in amino acids: CATSDLGAARYYGYTF. CDR3 in DNA: TGTGCCACCAGTGATTTGGGGGCAGCCCGGTACTATGGCTACACCTTC.

The genes are TRBV10-3 and TRBJ1-2, with D perhaps matching TRBD1 (6 bases). CDR1 ENHRY and CDR2 SYGVKD come from the germline V gene. The ends were cut back, 8 bases at V and 0 bases at J, with 16 bases in the middle. There are 15 residues in the CDR3. The CDR3 nucleotides are TGTGCCATCCTGGACAGTTCGGTCTCTAACTATGGCTACACCTTC. It codes for CAILDSSVSNYGYTF.

CDR3 amino acids: CASSVEGVWGTDTQYF. The CDR3 nucleotides read TGTGCCAGCAGCGTAGAAGGGGTCTGGGGCACAGATACGCAGTATTTT. The chain links TRBV9 to TRBJ2-3; weak D call: TRBD1 (5 bases). V was clipped by 0 bases and J by 1 base, with 12 bases between them. The CDR3 spans 16 residues. The germline CDR1 and CDR2 sequences are SGDLS and YYNGEE.

The rearrangement links TRBV2 to TRBJ1-6, with D possibly matching TRBD1 (6 bases). Germline V gives CDR1 SNHLY, CDR2 FYNNEI. The V and J ends lost 4 bases and 14 bases respectively, with 21 bases between them. The CDR3 has 15 residues. The CDR3 DNA sequence: TGTGCCAGCAGTGGGAGTTGGCAGGGGCTAGGATCCCTCCACTTT. As protein: CASSGSWQGLGSLHF.

This clonotype has more than one count but fewer than ten. The V call is TRBV6-6, the J call TRBJ1-5; D ambiguous. Germline V gene data show CDR1 as MNHNY and CDR2 as SVGAGI (reference sequence). The V and J ends lost 0 bases and 2 bases respectively, with 17 bases between them. CDR3 length: 18 amino acids. DNA of the CDR3: TGTGCCAGCAGTTACTCGTTAACGGAATGGGCGGGCAATCAGCCCCAGCATTTT. This encodes CASSYSLTEWAGNQPQHF.

The chain uses TRBV29-1 and TRBJ1-5; 8 bases match TRBD1. The CDR3 is 13 amino acids. Unmatched junction bases numbered 11, after V lost 6 bases and J lost 10 bases. Per the germline V gene, CDR1 is SQVTM and CDR2 is ANQGSEA. CDR3 residues: CSVGLDRDGPQHF. The CDR3 nucleotides read TGCAGCGTCGGCCTGGACAGGGACGGCCCCCAGCATTTT.

This chain connects TRBV9 to TRBJ2-3; D gene uncertain. CDR1 and CDR2 from the germline V gene are SGDLS and YYNGEE. This CDR3 has 13 amino acids. V lost 1 base, J lost 5 bases, and 8 bases lay in between. In nucleotides, the CDR3 is TGTGCCAGCAGCGTATGGCCGGAAGATACGCAGTATTTT. Translation gives CASSVWPEDTQYF. Based on the CDR3 plus reference TRBV9 and TRBJ2-3, the full variable domain is DSGVTQTPKHLITATGQRVTLRCSPRSGDLSVYWYQQSLDQGLQFLIQYYNGEERAKGNILERFSAQQFPDLHSELNLSSLELGDSALYFCASSVWPEDTQYFGPGTRLTVL.

The chain has TRBV20-1 and TRBJ2-6, with D perhaps TRBD1 (5 bases). Germline V gene lookup returns CDR1 DFQATT and CDR2 SNEGSKA (reference sequence). V was shortened by 3 bases and J by 2 bases, with 8 bases between the two germline ends. This CDR3 is 14 amino acids long. The CDR3, as DNA: TGCAGTGCTAGTCCAGGGACTGGGGCCAACGTCCTGACTTTC. Translating it yields CSASPGTGANVLTF.

This clonotype has ten or more counts. V and J are TRBV12-3 or TRBV12-4 and TRBJ2-5; the D gene could be TRBD1 or TRBD2 (6 bases each). Trimming stripped 6 bases from V and 4 bases from J, with 15 bases between. CDR3 length: 14 residues. As DNA, the CDR3 is TGTGCCAGCAGCCTCGTAGAGGGGGGAGAGACCCAGTACTTC. This translates into CASSLVEGGETQYF.

This clonotype was detected a few times. This chain uses TRBV5-5 with TRBJ1-1; 9 bases match TRBD1. The length of the CDR3 is 14 residues. V trimming: 2 bases; J trimming: 8 bases; junction bases outside the gene matches: 7. Looked up from germline, CDR1 is SGHKS and CDR2 is YYEKEE (reference sequence). The CDR3 spells CASSLYGQGTEAFF. The CDR3 DNA is TGTGCCAGCAGCTTATATGGACAGGGGACGGAAGCTTTCTTT.

This sequence joins TRBV11-2 and TRBJ2-4; possible D gene TRBD2, 6 bases. CDR3 size: 13 residues. The V and J ends lost 6 bases and 6 bases respectively, with 12 bases between them. Germline-derived CDR1 and CDR2 are SGHAT and FQNNGV. CDR3 protein: CASSPGLRNIQYF. The CDR3 DNA is TGTGCCAGCAGTCCGGGACTCAGAAACATTCAGTACTTC.

The sample holds a few counts of this clonotype. The J gene is TRBJ1-5, the V gene TRBV12-3 or TRBV12-4; 9 nucleotides line up with TRBD1. The CDR3 runs 14 residues. V was pared by 6 bases and J by 11 bases, with 11 bases of the junction left unmatched. The CDR3: CASRQGQGGGSQHF. CDR3 in DNA: TGTGCCAGCAGGCAGGGACAGGGAGGTGGTTCCCAGCATTTT.

This clonotype was seen only a few times. The rearrangement joins TRBV9 to TRBJ2-1, with 8 positions matching TRBD2. There are 15 residues in the CDR3. Losses at the gene ends were 4 bases for V and 6 bases for J; bases not matched to a gene: 9. CDR1 SGDLS and CDR2 YYNGEE come from the germline V gene. CDR3 DNA sequence: TGTGCCAGCAGCCTTAGCGGGACGAGGGGCAATGAGCAGTTCTTC. The encoded protein is CASSLSGTRGNEQFF.

The J gene is TRBJ2-7, the V gene TRBV12-3 or TRBV12-4; TRBD1 is a possible D gene (5 bases). The CDR3 covers 12 residues. V was shortened by 6 bases and J by 5 bases, with 11 bases between the two germline ends. CDR3 coding DNA: TGTGCCAGCAGCTCAGGGATCCACGAGCAGTACTTC. Its protein is CASSSGIHEQYF.

There are many counts of this clonotype. The chain recombines TRBV7-3 with TRBJ2-6; 7 positions match TRBD1. This CDR3 has 15 residues. Germline CDR1 is SGHTA and CDR2 is FQGTGA. Trimming took 4 bases from V and 0 from J; bases not matched to a gene: 0. CDR3 amino acids: CASSYRGSGANVLTF. As DNA, the CDR3 is TGTGCCAGCAGCTACAGGGGCTCTGGGGCCAACGTCCTGACTTTC.

This rearrangement joins TRBV7-9 to TRBJ2-5, with D unresolved. Germline assignment: CDR1 SEHNR and CDR2 FQNEAQ (reference sequence). This CDR3 spans 12 amino acids. V was pared by 5 bases and J by 5 bases, with 9 bases between. The CDR3: CASSARYETQYF. The CDR3 region has the DNA TGTGCCAGCAGCGCCCGCTATGAGACCCAGTACTTC.

This clonotype was recorded at least ten times. V gene TRBV4-3 combines with J gene TRBJ2-6; the match to TRBD1 covers 10 bases. CDR3 length equals 17 residues. CDR1 LGHNA and CDR2 YSLEER come from the germline V gene. Trimming removed 0 bases from V and 2 bases from J; junction bases left unmatched: 1. The CDR3 nucleotides read TGCGCCAGCAGCCAAGAGACAGGGGGCGCTGGGGCCAACGTCCTGACTTTC. Protein sequence: CASSQETGGAGANVLTF.

Worth noting for this clonotype: A read error may be the cause here, since a much bigger clone is one base away. The chain links TRBV12-3 or TRBV12-4 to TRBJ2-3; no clear D. The CDR3 covers 11 residues. The CDR3 DNA is TGTGCCAGCAGTTTTGGAGATAGGCAGTATTTT. Translation gives CASSFGDRQYF.

The chain combines TRBV21-1 with TRBJ2-7; the D call of TRBD1 is as the table states it, not checked on the DNA. TRBV21-1 is reported as a pseudogene. The CDR3 extends over 14 amino acids. Written as DNA, the CDR3 is TGTGCCAGCAGCTTCCGGGACGGCCCCTACGAGCAGTACTTC. Amino acids: CASSFRDGPYEQYF.

Only a few counts were recorded for this clonotype. The V gene is TRBV20-1, the J gene TRBJ2-6, with 12 nucleotides matching TRBD2. The CDR3 is 18 amino acids. The J segment lost 4 bases and the V segment lost 5 bases, leaving 12 bases of the junction unmatched. Germline lookup yields CDR1 DFQATT and CDR2 SNEGSKA (reference sequence). CDR3 region: CSASSLAGGFEGANVLTF. DNA for the CDR3: TGCAGTGCTTCCTCACTAGCGGGGGGATTCGAGGGGGCCAACGTCCTGACTTTC.